This passage covers 28 T cell receptor beta chains from one sample sequenced in a study of human T cells and chemical hapten exposure (dated by TCRdb to 2020 to 2023). Interpreted using the paper, the time point label stands for: pre-sensitization, week 0. The treatment or condition label here, explained by the study, means: therapeutic diphenylcyclopropenone sensitization with weekly scalp DPC. Libraries were built with RACE. The instrument given in TCRdb is NextSeq 500. Using fastp trimming at Q25 and MiXCR clonotype assembly, TCRdb reanalyzed the public sequencing data and kept in-frame beta chains. Rows matching on CDR3 protein sequence are summarized as one entry with the most common DNA and genes. The sample profile shows under 400,000 distinct CDR3 sequences; more than 4.5% of them were found once. Of the sample, just over 2.5% is held by the ten largest clones. The sample here was whole blood, taken in connection with sensitization to the hapten diphenylcyclopropenone (DPC). The receptors shown here come from a woman between 50 and 59 years old with alopecia areata. Some clones in this sample may be carry-over from other donors' samples.

This clonotype appeared many times. The rearrangement joins TRBV29-1 to TRBJ2-7, with TRBD1 identical over 7 bases. After removal of 7 bases from V and 2 bases from J, the junction contained 8 bases not matched to a gene. Germline CDR1 SQVTM, CDR2 ANQGSEA. The CDR3 has 13 residues. CDR3 bases: TGCAGCGCAACCTGGGACAGAACCTACGAGCAGTACTTC. Its protein product is CSATWDRTYEQYF.

Written as DNA, the CDR3 is TGTGCCAGCAGCCGTATTAGACAGGGCGAAGAGACCCAGTACTTC. It specifies CASSRIRQGEETQYF. The J gene is TRBJ2-5, the V gene TRBV5-4, with TRBD1 matching over 7 bases. Unmatched junction bases numbered 9, after V lost 4 bases and J lost 3 bases. Germline V gives CDR1 SGHNT, CDR2 YYREEE (reference sequence). This CDR3 comprises 15 residues.

This clonotype was seen just once. V is TRBV6-5 and J is TRBJ2-3; a possible D gene is TRBD1 (6 bases). Germline CDR1 reads MNHEY; CDR2 reads SVGAGI. V was trimmed by 6 bases and J by 5 bases, leaving 18 bases between them. CDR3 size: 15 residues. CDR3 region: CASSRRARGGDTQYF. CDR3 DNA sequence: TGTGCCAGCAGCCGAAGGGCCCGAGGGGGAGATACGCAGTATTTT.

The V and J genes are TRBV7-9 and TRBJ1-1, with TRBD1 as a possible D gene (6 bases). Per germline, CDR1 SEHNR and CDR2 FQNEAQ (reference sequence). Trimming removed 5 bases from V and 4 bases from J, with 17 bases in between. This CDR3 is 15 amino acids long. The CDR3 bases are TGTGCCAGCAGCGCGCAGGGACAAGTATTCACTGAAGCTTTCTTT. Amino acid sequence: CASSAQGQVFTEAFF.

This clonotype came up a few times. The chain recombines TRBV20-1 with TRBJ2-2; 11 nucleotides agree with TRBD2. Germline CDR1 is DFQATT and CDR2 is SNEGSKA (reference sequence). The CDR3 consists of 15 residues. The ends lost 6 bases at V and 7 bases at J; junction bases unmatched: 10. For the CDR3, the DNA is TGCAGTGCAACTAAGACTAGCGGGAACGGCGGGGAGCTGTTTTTT. Its protein product is CSATKTSGNGGELFF.

This clonotype has at least ten counts. V and J are TRBV20-1 and TRBJ1-2, with D uncertain. The CDR3 contains 14 residues. Trimming took off 0 bases at V and 1 base at J, with 9 bases between the two ends. Looked up from germline, CDR1 is DFQATT and CDR2 is SNEGSKA (reference sequence). CDR3 sequence: CSARDSPGNYGYTF. In DNA form, the CDR3 reads TGCAGTGCTAGAGATTCCCCCGGTAACTATGGCTACACCTTC.

The gene calls are TRBV4-2 and TRBJ2-2; 7 bases agree with TRBD1. Per germline, CDR1 LGHNA and CDR2 YNFKEQ. J gave up 5 bases and V 1 base, and 7 bases lay outside the gene matches. The CDR3 runs to 16 residues. CDR3 residues: CASSQASGQMTGELFF. As DNA, the CDR3 is TGTGCCAGCAGCCAAGCCTCGGGACAGATGACCGGGGAGCTGTTTTTT.

This clonotype was seen at least ten times. This chain uses TRBV11-2 with TRBJ1-2; D is unresolved. Trimming took 1 base from V and 6 from J, leaving 12 bases between them. Looked up from germline, CDR1 is SGHAT and CDR2 is FQNNGV. The CDR3 covers 14 residues. The CDR3 coding sequence is TGTGCCAGCAGCTTAGGGTCGAAAGGGAATGGCTACACCTTC. Protein: CASSLGSKGNGYTF.

The chain carries TRBV6-2 or TRBV6-3 and TRBJ2-1; D not certain. The CDR3 covers 15 residues. Trimming pared 5 bases from V and 4 bases from J, leaving 15 bases between. CDR1 and CDR2 (germline): MNHEY, SVGEGT. CDR3 sequence: CASSRTDVSYNEQFF. The CDR3 bases are TGTGCCAGCAGTCGAACAGATGTGTCTTACAATGAGCAGTTCTTC.

The table lists this clonotype with many counts. The rearrangement links TRBV6-5 to TRBJ2-7, with D possibly being TRBD1 (5 bases). V was shortened by 2 bases and J by 7 bases, with 9 bases between the two germline ends. CDR3 length: 12 amino acids. Per the germline V gene, CDR1 is MNHEY and CDR2 is SVGAGI. The CDR3 is CASSYRGREQYF. In DNA form, the CDR3 reads TGTGCCAGCAGTTACAGGGGCAGGGAGCAGTACTTC.

The chain carries TRBV15 and TRBJ1-1; a weak D match, TRBD1 (6 bases). V dropped 5 bases and J dropped 1 base, with 14 bases sitting between them. The CDR3 loop spans 15 amino acids. Germline V CDR1 and CDR2: LNHNV, YYDKDF (reference sequence). In nucleotides, the CDR3 is TGTGCCACCAGCCCCCCTAGGGGGGGGAACACTGAAGCTTTCTTT. Amino acids: CATSPPRGGNTEAFF.

The rearrangement uses TRBV24-1 and TRBJ1-5; maybe TRBD1 (5 bases). Germline V CDR1 and CDR2: KGHDR, SFDVKD. The CDR3 is 16 residues long. Trimming stripped 5 bases from V and 4 bases from J, with 17 bases between. The CDR3: CATSVPHRRTNQPQHF. CDR3 nucleotides: TGTGCCACCAGTGTACCCCACAGGCGAACTAATCAGCCCCAGCATTTT.

The V gene is TRBV20-1, the J gene TRBJ2-3, with 8 nucleotides matching TRBD1. The CDR3 loop spans 14 amino acids. Trimming cost V 3 bases and J 2 bases; bases outside gene matches: 4. Germline V gene sequence: CDR1 DFQATT, CDR2 SNEGSKA (reference sequence). The CDR3, as DNA: TGCAGTGCTAGCCCCAGGGGGCCCACAGATACGCAGTATTTT. The encoded protein is CSASPRGPTDTQYF.

The chain links TRBV29-1 to TRBJ2-3; TRBD2 matches 9 bases. The V gene's germline CDR1 is SQVTM and CDR2 ANQGSEA. The V and J ends lost 4 bases and 6 bases, in that order; junction bases with no gene match: 8. This CDR3 has 14 amino acids. The DNA for the CDR3 is TGCAGCGTTGGTGCGGGGGGGCCAAGTGATACGCAGTATTTT. Residues: CSVGAGGPSDTQYF.

This clonotype was recorded a few times. The chain has TRBV28 and TRBJ1-1; possibly TRBD1 for D (5 bases). Germline CDR1 reads MDHEN; CDR2 reads SYDVKM. The germline V and J ends were trimmed by 3 bases and 3 bases, with 11 bases remaining between them. This CDR3 is 14 amino acids long. DNA of the CDR3: TGTGCCAGCAGTTTGACAGACGCCTACACTGAAGCTTTCTTT. Translating it yields CASSLTDAYTEAFF. Full variable domain (remainder filled in from reference TRBV28 and TRBJ1-1): DVKVTQSSRYLVKRTGEKVFLECVQDMDHENMFWYRQDPGLGLRLIYFSYDVKMKEKGDIPEGYSVSREKKERFSLILESASTNQTSMYLCASSLTDAYTEAFFGQGTRLTVV.

In this sample, this clonotype turned up a few times. This chain connects TRBV20-1 to TRBJ2-3, with D perhaps matching TRBD2 (6 bases). The CDR3 has 14 amino acids. Trimming took 7 bases from V and 1 from J, leaving 15 bases between them. Germline V CDR1 and CDR2: DFQATT, SNEGSKA (reference sequence). CDR3 amino acids: CSGRSGPGTDTQYF. The CDR3 coding sequence is TGCAGTGGAAGGAGCGGGCCCGGCACAGATACGCAGTATTTT.

This rearrangement joins TRBV6-5 to TRBJ1-1, with D unresolved. This CDR3 is built from 14 residues. Trimming removed 5 bases at V and 5 bases at J, with 15 bases between. Germline V gene lookup returns CDR1 MNHEY and CDR2 SVGAGI. The CDR3 DNA sequence: TGTGCCAGCAGTGTTAACGGGCGAGGTACTGAAGCTTTCTTT. Translation: CASSVNGRGTEAFF.

The chain uses TRBV12-3 or TRBV12-4 and TRBJ1-5; the D gene is possibly TRBD1 (5 bases). The V gene lost 1 base and the J gene lost 3 bases, with 16 bases spanning the gap. The CDR3 is 17 amino acids. Here the CDR3 DNA reads TGTGCCAGCAGTTTAGTCGTGGGGTTGGGGGACAATCAGCCCCAGCATTTT. The encoded protein is CASSLVVGLGDNQPQHF.

This clonotype was picked up a small number of times. V gene TRBV13 combines with J gene TRBJ2-7, with TRBD2 identical over 8 bases. Germline CDR1 PRHDT, CDR2 FYEKMQ (reference sequence). There are 14 residues in the CDR3. The V gene end was trimmed by 6 bases and the J gene end by 3 bases; junction bases not matched to a gene: 7. The CDR3 DNA follows: TGTGCCAGCAGTAAACCGGGGGGGAGCTACGAGCAGTACTTC. As protein: CASSKPGGSYEQYF.

This clonotype has just a few counts. The J gene is TRBJ2-1, the V gene TRBV20-1; D is tentatively TRBD1 or TRBD2 (5 bases each). The V and J ends lost 5 bases and 9 bases respectively, with 14 bases between them. The CDR3 totals 12 residues. Germline CDR1 is DFQATT and CDR2 is SNEGSKA (reference sequence). The CDR3, as DNA: TGCAGTGCTCCGGACACCGGAGGTGAGCAGTTCTTC. It yields the protein CSAPDTGGEQFF.

In its sample, this clonotype was seen many times. The V gene is TRBV11-2, the J gene TRBJ2-5; D might be TRBD2 (6 bases). Between the trimmed V and J ends, which lost 0 bases and 4 bases, there was a span of 6 bases. The germline CDR1 and CDR2 sequences are SGHAT and FQNNGV. This CDR3 contains 13 residues. CDR3 nucleotides: TGTGCCAGCAGCTTAGAAGCGGGAGAGACCCAGTACTTC. As protein: CASSLEAGETQYF.

Comments on this clonotype: A much larger clone lies one base from this, so it may be a read error. J is TRBJ2-7 and V is TRBV24-1; D remains ambiguous. Germline loops: CDR1 KGHDR, CDR2 SFDVKD. The CDR3 is made up of 15 amino acids. The CDR3 loop reads CATSDPIIRSYERYF. The DNA of the CDR3 is TGTGCCACCAGTGATCCGATTATACGGAGCTACGAGCGGTACTTC.

This rearrangement joins TRBV6-6 to TRBJ2-7, with 8 positions matching TRBD2. The CDR3 runs 14 residues. Germline V gives CDR1 MNHNY, CDR2 SVGAGI (reference sequence). V was pared by 6 bases and J by 3 bases, with 7 bases of the junction left unmatched. The CDR3 DNA reads as TGTGCCAGCAGCGGCGGGAGGTTGAGCTACGAGCAGTACTTC. It is translated as CASSGGRLSYEQYF.

The table lists this clonotype with many counts. This chain links TRBV20-1 with TRBJ2-7; 11 bases fit TRBD2. CDR3 length: 12 amino acids. The ends lost 8 bases at V and 4 bases at J; junction bases unmatched: 4. Germline CDR1 DFQATT, CDR2 SNEGSKA (reference sequence). The chain's CDR3 is CSITSGSYEQYF. In DNA, the CDR3 is TGCAGTATCACTAGCGGGAGTTACGAGCAGTACTTC.

This chain uses TRBV7-9 with TRBJ1-6; D call uncertain. V was clipped by 4 bases and J by 8 bases, with 9 bases between them. The CDR3 is made up of 13 amino acids. Germline loops: CDR1 SEHNR, CDR2 FQNEAQ (reference sequence). Written as DNA, the CDR3 is TGTGCCAGCAGCTCTAGGGTCGATTCACCCCTCCACTTT. Translation: CASSSRVDSPLHF.

V usage is TRBV29-1 and J usage is TRBJ2-7; a weak D match, TRBD2 (6 bases). There are 12 residues in the CDR3. Germline values: CDR1 SQVTM, CDR2 ANQGSEA. The V and J ends lost 5 bases and 2 bases respectively, with 10 bases between them. CDR3 in DNA: TGCAGCGTTTTAGCGGCCACCTACGAGCAGTACTTC. Protein product: CSVLAATYEQYF.

This clonotype was detected a few times. V is TRBV3-1 and J is TRBJ1-2; D is perhaps TRBD1 (5 bases). The length of the CDR3 is 17 residues. With 1 base removed from V and 5 bases from J, the gap between germline ends came to 20 bases. Germline assignment: CDR1 LGHDT and CDR2 YNNKEL (reference sequence). The CDR3 here is CASSQVLGESLWYGYTF. In DNA form, the CDR3 reads TGTGCCAGCAGCCAAGTCCTGGGGGAATCGTTGTGGTATGGCTACACCTTC. Full variable domain (outside the CDR3, taken from reference TRBV3-1 and TRBJ1-2): DTAVSQTPKYLVTQMGNDKSIKCEQNLGHDTMYWYKQDSKKFLKIMFSYNNKELIINETVPNRFSPKSPDKAHLNLHINSLELGDSAVYFCASSQVLGESLWYGYTFGSGTRLTVV.

The table lists this clonotype with many counts. The chain couples TRBV5-1 to TRBJ2-5, with D tentatively TRBD1 or TRBD2 (5 bases each). The ends were cut back, 0 bases at V and 4 bases at J, with 16 bases in the middle. Germline values: CDR1 SGHRS, CDR2 YFSETQ. This CDR3 is 16 amino acids long. The CDR3 DNA is TGCGCCAGCAGCTTGGACGGGACCCAAGGTGGAGAGACCCAGTACTTC. Translating gives CASSLDGTQGGETQYF.